The next 18 T cell receptor beta chains were all read from a single sample in a study of T cells in Graves' hyperthyroidism and ophthalmopathy. The source material, RNA transcripts, was used to amplify TCR beta CDR3 regions. During a first-round RT-PCR of the TCR CDR3, the HTBI primer set was used. TCRdb reprocessed the multiplex PCR reads via MiXCR and lists one record per CDR3 protein. The table shows about half a million distinct CDR3 sequences, with nearly 20% occurring only once. Sequencing was performed on blood. These receptors all come from a man aged 35-49 years with Graves' ophthalmopathy.

Remarks on this clonotype: A junction boundary mismatches the germline segment, possibly from a read error. This chain connects TRBV4-3 to TRBJ2-7; the D gene is possibly TRBD1 (6 bases). The CDR3 loop spans 15 amino acids. CDR1 and CDR2 (germline): LGHNA, YSLEER. For the CDR3, the DNA is TGCACCAGCAGCCATCTTCGGGACACTGGCTACGAGCAGTACTTC. Its protein product is CTSSHLRDTGYEQYF.

This clonotype was detected many times. The genes are TRBV7-9 and TRBJ2-7; a weak D match, TRBD1 (5 bases). Trimming removed 6 bases at V and 7 bases at J, with 7 bases between. This CDR3 is 10 amino acids long. Looked up from germline, CDR1 is SEHNR and CDR2 is FQNEAQ (reference sequence). CDR3: CASRPGEQYF. CDR3 DNA sequence: TGTGCCAGCAGGCCAGGGGAGCAGTACTTC. The whole variable domain, remainder taken from reference TRBV7-9 and TRBJ2-7, is DTGVSQNPRHKITKRGQNVTFRCDPISEHNRLYWYRQTLGQGPEFLTYFQNEAQLEKSRLLSDRFSAERPKGSFSTLEIQRTEQGDSAMYLCASRPGEQYFGPGTRLTVT.

This chain links TRBV19 with TRBJ2-7, with a possible D match to TRBD1 (6 bases). The CDR3 spans 14 residues. From germline, CDR1 is LNHDA and CDR2 SQIVND (reference sequence). Trimming stripped 6 bases from V and 4 bases from J, with 16 bases between. The CDR3 is CASRPTGTLYEQYF. The DNA for the CDR3 is TGTGCCAGTAGGCCTACCGGGACACTTTACGAGCAGTACTTC.

The rearrangement joins TRBV7-9 to TRBJ2-7, with 9 bases fitting TRBD2. The J call may be incorrect, as the DNA end agrees better with TRBJ2-1. Germline loops: CDR1 SEHNR, CDR2 FQNEAQ (reference sequence). The CDR3 consists of 14 residues. The CDR3 region has the DNA TGTGCCAGCAGCCCTCGTGGACTAGCGCGGGAGCAGTTCTTC. It codes for CASSPRGLAREQFF.

This clonotype appeared a few times. The V gene is TRBV28, the J gene TRBJ1-6, with D tentatively TRBD1 (5 bases). The CDR3 extends over 16 amino acids. The germline V gene has CDR1 MDHEN and CDR2 SYDVKM. Trimming took 11 bases from V and 0 from J, leaving 17 bases between them. The CDR3 spells CASKGTANSYNSPLHF. CDR3 nucleotide sequence: TGTGCCTCGAAGGGGACGGCGAACTCCTATAATTCACCCCTCCACTTT. Looking up the rest from reference TRBV28 and TRBJ1-6 gives the full variable domain: DVKVTQSSRYLVKRTGEKVFLECVQDMDHENMFWYRQDPGLGLRLIYFSYDVKMKEKGDIPEGYSVSREKKERFSLILESASTNQTSMYLCASKGTANSYNSPLHFGNGTRLTVT.

This clonotype appeared a few times. This chain joins TRBV28 and TRBJ1-2; D gene ambiguous. V lost 6 bases to trimming and J lost 7 bases, with 21 bases between them. Germline V gene lookup returns CDR1 MDHEN and CDR2 SYDVKM. This CDR3 is built from 15 residues. As DNA, the CDR3 is TGTGCCAGCAGCCCTACCGGACCCCTCAATTCTGGCTACACCTTC. Protein: CASSPTGPLNSGYTF.

This clonotype has ten or more counts. The rearrangement joins TRBV11-1 to TRBJ2-7; a weak D match, TRBD1 (5 bases). The length of the CDR3 is 13 residues. Between the trimmed V and J ends, which lost 3 bases and 6 bases, there was a span of 12 bases. CDR1 and CDR2 from the germline V gene are SGHAT and FQDESV (reference sequence). DNA of the CDR3: TGTGCCAGCAGCTTCTCAGGGAAGGGCGAGCAGTACTTC. Protein: CASSFSGKGEQYF.

V and J are TRBV5-1 and TRBJ2-6; 10 positions match TRBD1. The germline V gene has CDR1 SGHRS and CDR2 YFSETQ. The junction had 5 bases not matched to a gene; V was cut back by 4 bases and J by 4 bases. The CDR3 runs 16 residues. The CDR3, as DNA: TGCGCCAGCAGCCTGACAGGGGGCGGCGGGGCCAACGTCCTGACTTTC. It specifies CASSLTGGGGANVLTF.

This clonotype was observed at least ten times. The chain links TRBV11-3 to TRBJ2-3; D not certain. Germline V CDR1 and CDR2: SGHNT, YENEEA. The length of the CDR3 is 22 residues. The ends were cut back, 3 bases at V and 1 base at J, with 32 bases in the middle. CDR3 in amino acids: CASSLGWSYPILSLEGTDTQYF. For the CDR3, the DNA is TGTGCCAGCAGCTTGGGGTGGTCTTATCCTATTCTCTCGTTAGAGGGCACAGATACGCAGTATTTT.

V is TRBV30 and J is TRBJ2-3, with 13 positions matching TRBD2. Germline V gene lookup returns CDR1 GTSNPN and CDR2 SVGIG (reference sequence). There are 17 residues in the CDR3. The ends lost 2 bases at V and 2 bases at J; junction bases unmatched: 7. For the CDR3, the DNA is TGTGCCTGGAGTAATAGGGGACTAGCGGGACCCACAGATACGCAGTATTTT. Translated: CAWSNRGLAGPTDTQYF.

This clonotype has ten or more counts. The rearrangement links TRBV3-1 to TRBJ2-1; D could derive from TRBD1 or TRBD2 (7 bases each). The CDR3 length is 11 residues. Germline lookup yields CDR1 LGHDT and CDR2 YNNKEL (reference sequence). The V end lost 6 bases, the J end lost 14 bases, and 14 bases lay between the germline ends. The CDR3 bases are TGTGCCAGCAGTCGACAGGGAGGGAAGTTCTTC. Translating it yields CASSRQGGKFF.

In this sample, this clonotype turned up a few times. CDR3 residues: CATSEAGVETQYF. The CDR3 nucleotides read TGTGCCACCAGTGAAGCGGGAGTCGAGACCCAGTACTTC. The V gene is TRBV24-1, the J gene TRBJ2-5, with 8 bases aligning to TRBD2. The trim removed 4 bases at V and 5 bases at J, leaving 2 bases unmatched. This CDR3 has 13 amino acids. CDR1 and CDR2 (germline): KGHDR, SFDVKD.

V is TRBV20-1 and J is TRBJ2-2, with TRBD1 identical over 7 bases. The CDR3 runs 16 residues. Germline lookup yields CDR1 DFQATT and CDR2 SNEGSKA (reference sequence). Losses at the gene ends were 2 bases for V and 5 bases for J; bases not matched to a gene: 11. CDR3 protein: CSARPPDRSGTGELFF. In DNA form, the CDR3 reads TGCAGTGCTAGACCACCGGACAGGTCAGGTACCGGGGAGCTGTTTTTT.

This clonotype was seen only a few times. The V gene is TRBV29-1, the J gene TRBJ2-1; TRBD1 matches at 9 bases. The V gene end was trimmed by 6 bases and the J gene end by 9 bases; junction bases not matched to a gene: 12. The CDR3 length is 14 residues. CDR1 is SQVTM, CDR2 ANQGSEA, per germline. The CDR3 sequence: CSVQGQGRRGEQFF. The CDR3 DNA reads as TGCAGCGTACAAGGACAGGGGCGTCGGGGTGAGCAGTTCTTC.

In this sample, this clonotype turned up a few times. The J gene is TRBJ2-1, the V gene TRBV4-3; 8 bases align to TRBD2. After removal of 4 bases from V and 4 bases from J, the junction contained 12 bases not matched to a gene. Germline V gene sequence: CDR1 LGHNA, CDR2 YSLEER. This CDR3 contains 17 residues. The CDR3 DNA reads as TGCGCCAGCAGCCCATCCCGGGGGAAGCGGGGGTACAATGAGCAGTTCTTC. Translated: CASSPSRGKRGYNEQFF.

This clonotype was seen at least ten times. The chain recombines TRBV11-1 with TRBJ2-7; D possibly corresponds to TRBD2 (6 bases). In germline, CDR1 is SGHAT, CDR2 FQDESV (reference sequence). The germline V and J ends were trimmed by 5 bases and 6 bases, with 20 bases remaining between them. The CDR3 is 15 residues long. The CDR3 coding sequence is TGTGCCAGCAGCCTTCGGCTGACTAGGTCTACCGAGCAGTACTTC. Translation: CASSLRLTRSTEQYF.

The rearrangement links TRBV6-1 to TRBJ2-7; maybe TRBD2 (7 bases). This CDR3 contains 14 residues. The germline V gene encodes CDR1 MNHNS and CDR2 SASEGT. Between the trimmed V and J ends, which lost 4 bases and 2 bases, there was a span of 12 bases. The CDR3: CASSGGGDTYEQYF. CDR3 DNA sequence: TGTGCCAGCAGTGGAGGGGGGGATACCTACGAGCAGTACTTC.

This clonotype was detected a few times. The chain has TRBV11-2 and TRBJ2-1; 14 nucleotides line up with TRBD2. The CDR3 is 20 amino acids. From germline, CDR1 is SGHAT and CDR2 FQNNGV. V gave up 8 bases and J gave up 8 bases; unmatched junction bases: 23. In nucleotides, the CDR3 is TGTGCCAGCGGATACCCCCCTACCGGGACTAGCGGGAGAGGTAGGTATGAGCAGTTCTTC. Its protein product is CASGYPPTGTSGRGRYEQFF.